One sample yielded the 14 T cell receptor beta chains listed below, sequenced in a study of blood T cell repertoires in COVID-19 (dated by TCRdb to the early 2020s). The method behind the library was the immunoSEQ multiplex PCR assay. In TCRdb, the immuneACCESS table is reduced to in-frame sequences with V and J assigned. These tables do not hold every clone; where another copy was compared, an unresolved V gene accounts for under half, and the others remain unexplained. This sample comprises over 150,000 clones, around 87% of them detected only once. Of the sample, roughly 2.5% is held by the ten largest clones. The sequenced sample consisted of peripheral blood. The source of these receptors is a woman aged 80 or over with COVID-19, enrolled during active disease.

J is TRBJ2-7 and V is TRBV5-1; tentatively, D is TRBD1 (5 bases). The CDR3 loop spans 15 amino acids. V gave up 0 bases and J gave up 6 bases, with 16 bases separating them. Germline assignment: CDR1 SGHRS and CDR2 YFSETQ. The DNA of the CDR3 is TGCGCCAGCAGCTTGGCCGGTGACCAGGGTTCCGAGCAGTACTTC. It is translated as CASSLAGDQGSEQYF.

This clone was detected a few times. V gene TRBV28 combines with J gene TRBJ1-5; 7 nucleotides align to TRBD1. CDR1 is MDHEN and CDR2 is SYDVKM in the germline V gene. V gave up 6 bases and J gave up 4 bases; unmatched junction bases: 6. CDR3 length: 14 residues. The CDR3 region is CASSKTGRNQPQHF. The CDR3, as DNA: TGTGCCAGCAGCAAGACAGGGAGAAATCAGCCCCAGCATTTT.

This chain connects TRBV5-1 to TRBJ2-1, with TRBD2 identical over 11 bases. Germline V gives CDR1 SGHRS, CDR2 YFSETQ. The CDR3 spans 15 residues. The V gene end was trimmed by 4 bases and the J gene end by 8 bases; junction bases not matched to a gene: 8. The CDR3 loop reads CASSVTSGSFYEQFF. CDR3 nucleotide sequence: TGCGCCAGCAGCGTAACTAGCGGGAGTTTTTATGAGCAGTTCTTC. Full variable domain (remainder filled in from reference TRBV5-1 and TRBJ2-1): KAGVTQTPRYLIKTRGQQVTLSCSPISGHRSVSWYQQTPGQGLQFLFEYFSETQRNKGNFPGRFSGRQFSNSRSEMNVSTLELGDSALYLCASSVTSGSFYEQFFGPGTRLTVL.

The V and J genes are TRBV19 and TRBJ1-1; 8 bases are a match to TRBD1. The CDR3 length is 16 residues. The V and J ends lost 5 bases and 0 bases, in that order; junction bases with no gene match: 8. CDR1 and CDR2 (germline): LNHDA, SQIVND (reference sequence). The CDR3 sequence: CASSPLDRGMNTEAFF. The CDR3 DNA reads TGTGCCAGTAGTCCCTTAGACAGGGGCATGAACACTGAAGCTTTCTTT. Combining the CDR3 with reference TRBV19 and TRBJ1-1 gives the whole variable domain DGGITQSPKYLFRKEGQNVTLSCEQNLNHDAMYWYRQDPGQGLRLIYYSQIVNDFQKGDIAEGYSVSREKKESFPLTVTSAQKNPTAFYLCASSPLDRGMNTEAFFGQGTRLTVV.

In nucleotides, the CDR3 is TGTGCCAGTAGTGCCCGGGTGTGGGAGACCCAGTACTTC. This gives the protein CASSARVWETQYF. The rearrangement links TRBV19 to TRBJ2-5; D gene uncertain. Germline CDR1 reads LNHDA; CDR2 reads SQIVND (reference sequence). Trimming removed 5 bases from V and 5 bases from J, with 12 bases in between. The CDR3 length is 13 residues.

The chain links TRBV27 to TRBJ1-6; D is possibly TRBD1 (5 bases). Germline values: CDR1 MNHEY, CDR2 SMNVEV (reference sequence). The CDR3 is 17 residues long. V was shortened by 5 bases and J by 5 bases, with 19 bases between the two germline ends. CDR3 sequence: CASSQSFLGLDNSPLHF. CDR3 coding DNA: TGTGCCAGCAGTCAGTCATTCTTGGGGCTTGATAATTCACCCCTCCACTTT.

This clone turned up a few times. V usage is TRBV6-5 and J usage is TRBJ2-1; possibly TRBD2 for D (5 bases). This CDR3 contains 12 residues. CDR1 and CDR2 from the germline V gene are MNHEY and SVGAGI. Deletions cut 6 bases from V and 9 bases from J, with 12 bases between. This chain's CDR3 is CASRKTSSEQFF. In DNA, the CDR3 is TGTGCCAGCAGAAAAACTAGTTCTGAGCAGTTCTTC.

J is TRBJ2-5 and V is TRBV7-2; 15 bases fit TRBD2. This CDR3 has 16 amino acids. Germline assignment: CDR1 SGHTA and CDR2 FQGNSA. V shed 7 bases and J 4 bases; nucleotides not matched to a gene: 7. The CDR3 DNA sequence: TGTGCCAGCAATACCCCGGGACTAGCGGGAGGAGAGACCCAGTACTTC. Its protein product is CASNTPGLAGGETQYF. The whole variable domain, remainder taken from reference TRBV7-2 and TRBJ2-5, is GAGVSQSPSNKVTEKGKDVELRCDPISGHTALYWYRQSLGQGLEFLIYFQGNSAPDKSGLPSDRFSAERTGGSVSTLTIQRTQQEDSAVYLCASNTPGLAGGETQYFGPGTRLLVL.

The genes are TRBV28 and TRBJ1-1; D remains ambiguous. This CDR3 has 14 amino acids. The V gene lost 6 bases and the J gene lost 1 base, with 12 bases spanning the gap. Looked up from germline, CDR1 is MDHEN and CDR2 is SYDVKM. CDR3 sequence reads: CASRSRRRNTEAFF. CDR3 in DNA: TGTGCCAGCAGGTCGAGGAGACGGAACACTGAAGCTTTCTTT.

The rearrangement uses TRBV24-1 and TRBJ2-1, with D possibly TRBD2 on 5 matching bases. Germline loops: CDR1 KGHDR, CDR2 SFDVKD. The V gene lost 4 bases and the J gene lost 0 bases, with 15 bases spanning the gap. CDR3 length: 17 residues. CDR3 amino acids: CATSDSTNRISYNEQFF. Here the CDR3 DNA reads TGTGCCACCAGTGACTCGACTAACCGCATCTCCTACAATGAGCAGTTCTTC.

This sequence joins TRBV6-5 and TRBJ2-1; D gene uncertain. CDR3 size: 13 residues. Germline loops: CDR1 MNHEY, CDR2 SVGAGI. Trimming stripped 5 bases from V and 2 bases from J, with 7 bases between. For the CDR3, the DNA is TGTGCCAGCAGTCCGGTGGCCTACAATGAGCAGTTCTTC. It encodes CASSPVAYNEQFF.

The chain employs TRBV4-2 and TRBJ1-3, with D perhaps matching TRBD1 (5 bases). V was pared by 0 bases and J by 0 bases, with 9 bases between. The CDR3 contains 16 residues. Germline V gene lookup returns CDR1 LGHNA and CDR2 YNFKEQ. The CDR3 region is CASSQEGHSSGNTIYF. Written as DNA, the CDR3 is TGTGCCAGCAGCCAAGAGGGGCACAGCTCTGGAAACACCATATATTTT.

The chain is built from TRBV5-1 and TRBJ2-1, with D perhaps matching TRBD2 (6 bases). The CDR3 sequence is 15 residues long. With 3 bases removed from V and 0 bases from J, the gap between germline ends came to 10 bases. Per the germline V gene, CDR1 is SGHRS and CDR2 is YFSETQ. The CDR3 DNA follows: TGCGCCAGCAGCTCAGAACTAGCCTCCTACAATGAGCAGTTCTTC. Its protein is CASSSELASYNEQFF.

J is TRBJ1-2 and V is TRBV7-2; 10 nucleotides line up with TRBD1. Germline V gives CDR1 SGHTA, CDR2 FQGNSA. Losses at the gene ends were 1 base for V and 8 bases for J; bases not matched to a gene: 7. The CDR3 covers 15 residues. The CDR3 bases are TGTGCCAGCAGCTTAGGTCCGGGACAGGGGTACGGCTACACCTTC. Translating gives CASSLGPGQGYGYTF.